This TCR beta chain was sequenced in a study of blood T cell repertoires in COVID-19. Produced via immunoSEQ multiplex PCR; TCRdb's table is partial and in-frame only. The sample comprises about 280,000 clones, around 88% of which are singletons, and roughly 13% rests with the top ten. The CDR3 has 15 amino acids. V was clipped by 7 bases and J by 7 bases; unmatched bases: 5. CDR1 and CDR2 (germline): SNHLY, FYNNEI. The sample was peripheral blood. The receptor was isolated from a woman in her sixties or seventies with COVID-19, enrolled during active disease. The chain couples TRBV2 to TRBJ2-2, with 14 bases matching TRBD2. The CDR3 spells CASTTSGGVGGELFF. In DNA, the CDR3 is TGTGCCAGCACGACTAGCGGGGGGGTTGGCGGGGAGCTGTTTTTT.